These 28 T cell receptor beta chains came from one sample sequenced in a study of shared clonotypes between healthy human individuals. Only in-frame clones appear in the TCRdb table, and some are missing; sequencing was by immunoSEQ multiplex PCR. This sample carries approximately 2.5 million clones, around 90% of them seen once, and the ten largest clones take around 0.15%. What was sequenced was naive CD4+ T cells sorted from blood. The subset here: CD45RA+ positively selected. Source of these receptors: a man between 18 and 29 years old in good health.

The J gene is TRBJ1-5, the V gene TRBV7-6; 9 nucleotides agree with TRBD1. Germline CDR1 and CDR2: SGHVS and FNYEAQ. The CDR3 spans 15 residues. V shed 2 bases, J shed 6 bases, and the junction held 5 bases outside the gene matches. The chain's CDR3 is CASSLLQGAGQPQHF. CDR3 nucleotide sequence: TGTGCCAGCAGCTTATTACAGGGGGCAGGTCAGCCCCAGCATTTT.

This clone was recorded once. V is TRBV5-1 and J is TRBJ2-4; 14 bases agree with TRBD2. The V gene's germline CDR1 is SGHRS and CDR2 YFSETQ. J was trimmed by 5 bases and V by 0 bases; bases with no gene match: 4. The CDR3 loop spans 17 amino acids. The CDR3 is CASSLGLAGGPQNIQYF. The DNA of the CDR3 is TGCGCCAGCAGCTTGGGACTAGCGGGAGGGCCCCAAAACATTCAGTACTTC.

The CDR3, as DNA: TGTGCCAGCAGCTTACGCCGGGCGGGGACGGATACGCAGTATTTT. Translated: CASSLRRAGTDTQYF. This rearrangement joins TRBV7-9 to TRBJ2-3, with a weak D call TRBD2 (6 bases). The ends were cut back, 2 bases at V and 6 bases at J, with 15 bases in the middle. Germline lookup yields CDR1 SEHNR and CDR2 FQNEAQ (reference sequence). The CDR3 consists of 15 residues.

The genes are TRBV6-6 and TRBJ2-1; the match to TRBD2 covers 10 bases. CDR3 length: 15 residues. CDR1 and CDR2 from the germline V gene are MNHNY and SVGAGI (reference sequence). J gave up 5 bases and V 5 bases, and 6 bases lay outside the gene matches. The CDR3 spells CASSRAGGPNNEQFF. The DNA of the CDR3 is TGTGCCAGCAGTCGAGCGGGAGGGCCGAACAATGAGCAGTTCTTC.

The chain couples TRBV5-5 to TRBJ1-2, with a possible D match to TRBD1 (5 bases). The CDR3 consists of 17 residues. The germline V gene encodes CDR1 SGHKS and CDR2 YYEKEE (reference sequence). V lost 0 bases to trimming and J lost 2 bases, with 17 bases between them. The CDR3 spells CASSLDWGRGSNYGYTF. CDR3 coding DNA: TGTGCCAGCAGCTTGGATTGGGGCCGGGGGTCCAACTATGGCTACACCTTC.

The chain couples TRBV5-1 to TRBJ2-7; 8 bases are a match to TRBD1. With V trimmed by 3 bases and J by 2 bases, 4 bases remained unmatched. Germline V gives CDR1 SGHRS, CDR2 YFSETQ. The CDR3 runs to 14 residues. The CDR3 nucleotides read TGCGCCAGCAGCTCGTGGACAGGGACCTACGAGCAGTACTTC. It is translated as CASSSWTGTYEQYF.

A word on this clone: The junction differs from germline at one of its ends, possibly a read error. The CDR3 nucleotides read TGTGCTAGCAGCTTAGCCGAGGGGGGTCCCTACGAGCAGTACTTC. This translates into CASSLAEGGPYEQYF. The chain links TRBV7-7 to TRBJ2-7, with D perhaps TRBD1 or TRBD2 (6 bases each). Germline assignment: CDR1 SSHAT and CDR2 FNYEAQ (reference sequence). The CDR3 loop spans 15 amino acids. Combining the CDR3 with reference TRBV7-7 and TRBJ2-7 gives the whole variable domain GAGVSQSPRYKVTKRGQDVTLRCDPISSHATLYWYQQALGQGPEFLTYFNYEAQPDKSGLPSDRFSAERPEGSISTLTIQRTEQRDSAMYRCASSLAEGGPYEQYFGPGTRLTVT.

The genes are TRBV19 and TRBJ2-7; D unclear. In germline, CDR1 is LNHDA, CDR2 SQIVND (reference sequence). The V gene lost 10 bases and the J gene lost 6 bases, with 13 bases spanning the gap. The CDR3 has 11 residues. The CDR3 is CATSASSEQYF. The DNA of the CDR3 is TGTGCCACCTCAGCTTCCAGCGAGCAGTACTTC.

This clone has just one count. The V gene is TRBV30, the J gene TRBJ2-1; 11 bases agree with TRBD2. The germline V gene has CDR1 GTSNPN and CDR2 SVGIG (reference sequence). J gave up 9 bases and V 7 bases, and 8 bases lay outside the gene matches. This CDR3 region has 13 residues. The CDR3 is CASGASGRREQFF. The CDR3 DNA is TGTGCCTCGGGGGCTAGCGGGAGGCGTGAGCAGTTCTTC.

J is TRBJ1-3 and V is TRBV19, with no clear D. The V and J ends lost 3 bases and 0 bases respectively, with 12 bases between them. Germline V gene data show CDR1 as LNHDA and CDR2 as SQIVND (reference sequence). The CDR3 is made up of 16 amino acids. The CDR3, as DNA: TGTGCCAGTAGTATCGCGATCCTGAGCTCTGGAAACACCATATATTTT. It specifies CASSIAILSSGNTIYF.

The V gene is TRBV6-5, the J gene TRBJ1-2; possibly TRBD1 for D (6 bases). The V end lost 8 bases, the J end lost 8 bases, and 15 bases lay between the germline ends. This CDR3 has 12 residues. Germline lookup yields CDR1 MNHEY and CDR2 SVGAGI. The CDR3 DNA is TGTGCCAGCCGAAGGGGGAATGGAGGCTACACCTTC. Translated: CASRRGNGGYTF.

This chain joins TRBV27 and TRBJ2-3; 7 nucleotides agree with TRBD2. Trimming at V came to 6 bases and at J to 0 bases, leaving 3 bases not matched to a gene. Germline V lookup: CDR1 MNHEY, CDR2 SMNVEV (reference sequence). CDR3 size: 14 residues. CDR3 DNA sequence: TGTGCCAGCAGCCTACTAGCGAGCACAGATACGCAGTATTTT. Translated, it gives CASSLLASTDTQYF.

The rearrangement joins TRBV4-3 to TRBJ2-7, with 11 bases lining up with TRBD2. V trimming: 1 base; J trimming: 6 bases; junction bases outside the gene matches: 8. The CDR3 is made up of 16 amino acids. The germline V gene encodes CDR1 LGHNA and CDR2 YSLEER. CDR3 in amino acids: CASSQGLLAGVPEQYF. The CDR3 region has the DNA TGCGCCAGCAGCCAAGGCTTACTAGCGGGAGTCCCCGAGCAGTACTTC.

This clone was detected a few times. The chain has TRBV18 and TRBJ1-5, with D possibly TRBD1 on 6 matching bases. With 2 bases removed from V and 6 bases from J, the gap between germline ends came to 11 bases. Germline CDR1 reads KGHSH; CDR2 reads LQKENI. This CDR3 contains 14 residues. The CDR3 DNA is TGTGCCAGCTCACCAGAGGGGGAGTCTCAGCCCCAGCATTTT. Translated: CASSPEGESQPQHF.

The genes are TRBV18 and TRBJ2-7, with D perhaps given as TRBD1 or TRBD2 (6 bases each). CDR1 is KGHSH, CDR2 LQKENI, per germline. The CDR3 consists of 16 residues. Trimming removed 1 base from V and 3 bases from J, with 16 bases in between. The CDR3 spells CASSPLNSGGGYEQYF. The CDR3 DNA reads as TGTGCCAGCTCACCACTTAACAGCGGAGGGGGCTACGAGCAGTACTTC.

The V call is TRBV6-1, the J call TRBJ2-7, with TRBD1 as a possible D gene (5 bases). The CDR3 is made up of 14 amino acids. V dropped 4 bases and J dropped 2 bases, with 12 bases sitting between them. Per germline, CDR1 MNHNS and CDR2 SASEGT. The CDR3 nucleotides read TGTGCCAGCAGTGTACAGGTATCGGCCTACGAGCAGTACTTC. It translates to CASSVQVSAYEQYF.

The chain has TRBV5-1 and TRBJ2-3, with D perhaps assigned TRBD1 or TRBD2 (6 bases each). The germline V gene has CDR1 SGHRS and CDR2 YFSETQ. V shed 4 bases and J shed 2 bases, with 17 bases lying between them. The CDR3 runs to 16 residues. The chain's CDR3 is CASSLAGGDNTDTQYF. In nucleotides, the CDR3 is TGCGCCAGCAGCCTGGCGGGCGGGGACAACACAGATACGCAGTATTTT.

As concerns this clone: This sample includes further DNA sequences coding for the same CDR3. V usage is TRBV10-2 and J usage is TRBJ2-5; D is perhaps TRBD1 (6 bases). The germline CDR1 and CDR2 sequences are WSHSY and SAAADI. The V gene lost 7 bases and the J gene lost 1 base, with 10 bases spanning the gap. The CDR3 extends over 13 amino acids. Written as DNA, the CDR3 is TGCGCCAGCACGGACAGACTCCAAGAGACCCAGTACTTC. Its protein product is CASTDRLQETQYF.

The chain uses TRBV30 and TRBJ2-7; 8 bases match TRBD1. The CDR3 is 15 amino acids. The germline V gene encodes CDR1 GTSNPN and CDR2 SVGIG (reference sequence). V shed 2 bases, J shed 4 bases, and the junction held 10 bases outside the gene matches. The DNA for the CDR3 is TGTGCCTGGAGTACCGACCGGGACAGGCGGTACGAGCAGTACTTC. Protein sequence: CAWSTDRDRRYEQYF.

V and J are TRBV7-3 and TRBJ1-5; D gene ambiguous. Between the trimmed V and J ends, which lost 9 bases and 7 bases, there was a span of 19 bases. The CDR3 is 14 residues long. CDR1 and CDR2 (germline): SGHTA, FQGTGA. CDR3 region: CARGKTFRGQPQHF. The CDR3 bases are TGTGCCAGGGGTAAAACGTTCCGAGGGCAGCCCCAGCATTTT.

The rearrangement uses TRBV2 and TRBJ2-7; TRBD2 agrees at 7 bases. Looked up from germline, CDR1 is SNHLY and CDR2 is FYNNEI. The CDR3 covers 16 residues. V shed 0 bases, J shed 6 bases, and the junction held 11 bases outside the gene matches. The CDR3 DNA reads as TGTGCCAGCAGTGAAGCGCGACTAGCCAACTCGGGCGAGCAGTACTTC. It translates to CASSEARLANSGEQYF.

The chain combines TRBV27 with TRBJ2-7; 8 bases match TRBD1. Germline CDR1 MNHEY, CDR2 SMNVEV (reference sequence). The CDR3 has 16 residues. J lost 3 bases, V lost 5 bases, and 12 bases had no gene match. The CDR3 DNA reads as TGTGCCAGCAGTCCGAGAGACAGGGGTGGACGCTACGAGCAGTACTTC. Amino acids: CASSPRDRGGRYEQYF.

This chain uses TRBV5-8 with TRBJ1-2, with TRBD1 as a possible D gene (5 bases). Germline V gene sequence: CDR1 SGHTS, CDR2 YDEGEE. This CDR3 is 13 amino acids long. Trimming left V 1 base short and J 4 bases short, with 8 bases between. DNA of the CDR3: TGTGCCAGCAGCTTGCGGGGGACCTATGGCTACACCTTC. It yields the protein CASSLRGTYGYTF.

The chain uses TRBV7-9 and TRBJ2-5, with D perhaps matching TRBD1 (6 bases). This CDR3 comprises 15 residues. Germline CDR1 is SEHNR and CDR2 is FQNEAQ (reference sequence). Trimming stripped 2 bases from V and 5 bases from J, with 15 bases between. The chain's CDR3 is CASSLMTGALETQYF. In nucleotides, the CDR3 is TGTGCCAGCAGCTTAATGACAGGTGCACTGGAGACCCAGTACTTC.

The CDR3 sequence is CSVYKGGGYTF. CDR3 DNA: TGCAGCGTTTACAAGGGCGGGGGCTACACCTTC. V and J are TRBV29-1 and TRBJ1-2; D ambiguous. Deletions cut 5 bases from V and 8 bases from J, with 12 bases between. From germline, CDR1 is SQVTM and CDR2 ANQGSEA. The CDR3 has 11 amino acids.

This clone was detected once. The rearrangement links TRBV5-4 to TRBJ2-4, with 7 bases fitting TRBD1. The junction had 4 bases not matched to a gene; V was cut back by 3 bases and J by 4 bases. Germline V CDR1 and CDR2: SGHNT, YYREEE (reference sequence). This CDR3 is 14 amino acids long. The CDR3, as DNA: TGTGCCAGCAGCTCGGTACAGGGGAAAAACATTCAGTACTTC. This translates into CASSSVQGKNIQYF.

This chain uses TRBV12-2 with TRBJ1-2; the table's TRBD1 call for D was not verified on the DNA. TRBV12-2 is flagged as a pseudogene. This CDR3 has 14 residues. CDR3 sequence (DNA): TGTGCAAGTCGCACCCGGGACAGGGTGTTTGGCTACACCTTC. This codes for CASRTRDRVFGYTF.

As regards this clone: Other DNA sequences within the sample encode an identical CDR3. V and J are TRBV9 and TRBJ1-1; D unclear. Trimming stripped 1 base from V and 0 bases from J, with 4 bases between. This CDR3 is built from 13 residues. Germline CDR1 SGDLS, CDR2 YYNGEE. The CDR3 loop reads CASSVRLNTEAFF. CDR3 DNA sequence: TGTGCCAGCAGCGTAAGACTGAACACTGAAGCTTTCTTT.